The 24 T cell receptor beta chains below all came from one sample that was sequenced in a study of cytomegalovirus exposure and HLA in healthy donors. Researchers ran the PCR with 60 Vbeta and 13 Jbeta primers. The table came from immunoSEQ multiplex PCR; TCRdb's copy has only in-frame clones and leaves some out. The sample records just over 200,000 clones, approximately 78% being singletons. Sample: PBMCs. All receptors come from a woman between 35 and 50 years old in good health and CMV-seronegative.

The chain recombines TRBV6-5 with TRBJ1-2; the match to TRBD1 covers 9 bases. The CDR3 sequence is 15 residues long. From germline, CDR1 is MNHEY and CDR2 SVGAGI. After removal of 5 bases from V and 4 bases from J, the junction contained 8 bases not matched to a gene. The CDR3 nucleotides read TGTGCCAGCAGTACGCCGGGACAGGGCGCCTATGGCTACACCTTC. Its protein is CASSTPGQGAYGYTF.

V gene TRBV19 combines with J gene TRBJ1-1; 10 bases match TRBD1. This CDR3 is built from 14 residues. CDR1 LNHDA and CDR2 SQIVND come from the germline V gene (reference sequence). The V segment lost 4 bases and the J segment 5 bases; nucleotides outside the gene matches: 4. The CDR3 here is CASSRGQGRTEAFF. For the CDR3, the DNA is TGTGCCAGTAGTAGGGGACAGGGGAGAACTGAAGCTTTCTTT.

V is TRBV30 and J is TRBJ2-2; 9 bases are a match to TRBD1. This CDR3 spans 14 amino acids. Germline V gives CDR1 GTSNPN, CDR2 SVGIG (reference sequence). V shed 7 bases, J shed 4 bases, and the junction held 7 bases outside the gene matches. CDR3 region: CASLWDRVTGELFF. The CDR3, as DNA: TGTGCCTCCCTCTGGGACAGGGTCACCGGGGAGCTGTTTTTT.

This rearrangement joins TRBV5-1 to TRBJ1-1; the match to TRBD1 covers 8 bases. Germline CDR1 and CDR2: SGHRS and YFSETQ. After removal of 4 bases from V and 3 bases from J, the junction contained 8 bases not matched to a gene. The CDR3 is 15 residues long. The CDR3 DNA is TGCGCCAGCAGCCGACAGGGGAGGGGGGACACTGAAGCTTTCTTT. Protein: CASSRQGRGDTEAFF.

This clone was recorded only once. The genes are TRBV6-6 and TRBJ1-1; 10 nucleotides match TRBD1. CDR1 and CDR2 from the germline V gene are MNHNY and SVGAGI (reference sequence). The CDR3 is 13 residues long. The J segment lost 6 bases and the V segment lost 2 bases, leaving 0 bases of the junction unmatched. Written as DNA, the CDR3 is TGTGCCAGCAGTTACGGGACAGGGGCTGAAGCTTTCTTT. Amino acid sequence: CASSYGTGAEAFF.

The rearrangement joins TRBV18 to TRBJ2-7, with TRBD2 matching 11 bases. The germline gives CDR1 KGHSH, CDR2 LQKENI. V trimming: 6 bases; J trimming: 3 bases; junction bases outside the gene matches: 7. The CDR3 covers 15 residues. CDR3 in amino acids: CASSHSGTSGYEQYF. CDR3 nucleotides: TGTGCCAGCTCCCATTCCGGGACTAGCGGCTACGAGCAGTACTTC.

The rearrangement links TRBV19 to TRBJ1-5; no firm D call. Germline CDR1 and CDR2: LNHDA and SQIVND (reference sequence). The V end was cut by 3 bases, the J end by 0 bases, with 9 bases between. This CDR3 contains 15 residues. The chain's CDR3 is CASSMGSYSNQPQHF. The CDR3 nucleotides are TGTGCCAGTAGTATGGGGAGTTATAGCAATCAGCCCCAGCATTTT. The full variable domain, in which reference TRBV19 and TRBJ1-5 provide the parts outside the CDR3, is DGGITQSPKYLFRKEGQNVTLSCEQNLNHDAMYWYRQDPGQGLRLIYYSQIVNDFQKGDIAEGYSVSREKKESFPLTVTSAQKNPTAFYLCASSMGSYSNQPQHFGDGTRLSIL.

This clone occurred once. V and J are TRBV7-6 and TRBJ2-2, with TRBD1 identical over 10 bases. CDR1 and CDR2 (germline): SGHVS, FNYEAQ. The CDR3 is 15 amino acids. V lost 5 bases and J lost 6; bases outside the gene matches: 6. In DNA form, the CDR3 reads TGTGCCAGCAGCCGGACAGGGGGTAGGGCCGGGGAGCTGTTTTTT. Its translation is CASSRTGGRAGELFF.

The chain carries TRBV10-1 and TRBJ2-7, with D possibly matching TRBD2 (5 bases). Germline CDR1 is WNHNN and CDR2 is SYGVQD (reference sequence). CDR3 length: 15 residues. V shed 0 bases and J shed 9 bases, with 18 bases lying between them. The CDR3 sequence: CASSESLGGPGGQYF. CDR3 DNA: TGCGCCAGCAGTGAGTCGCTTGGCGGGCCTGGCGGGCAGTACTTC.

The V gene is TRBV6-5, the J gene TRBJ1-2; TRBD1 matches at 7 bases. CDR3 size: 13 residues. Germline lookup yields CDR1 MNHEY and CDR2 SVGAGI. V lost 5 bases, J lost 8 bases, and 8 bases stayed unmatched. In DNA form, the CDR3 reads TGTGCCAGCAGTAACAGGGGAGCGTGGGGCTACACCTTC. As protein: CASSNRGAWGYTF.

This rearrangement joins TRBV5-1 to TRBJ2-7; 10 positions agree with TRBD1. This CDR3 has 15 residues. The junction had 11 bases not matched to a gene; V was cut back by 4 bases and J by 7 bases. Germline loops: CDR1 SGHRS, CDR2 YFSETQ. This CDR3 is CASSTGQGMSREQYF. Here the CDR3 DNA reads TGCGCCAGCAGCACGGGACAGGGGATGTCTAGGGAGCAGTACTTC.

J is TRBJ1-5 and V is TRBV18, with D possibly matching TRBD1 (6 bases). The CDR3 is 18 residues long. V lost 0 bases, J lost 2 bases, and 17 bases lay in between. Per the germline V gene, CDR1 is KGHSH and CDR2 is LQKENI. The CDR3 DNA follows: TGTGCCAGCTCACCACCCTTCTCGGGGGGGCTAGGCAATCAGCCCCAGCATTTT. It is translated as CASSPPFSGGLGNQPQHF.

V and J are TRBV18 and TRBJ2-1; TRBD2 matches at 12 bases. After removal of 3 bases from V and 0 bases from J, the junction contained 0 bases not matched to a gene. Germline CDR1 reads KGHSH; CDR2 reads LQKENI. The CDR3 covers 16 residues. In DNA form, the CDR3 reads TGTGCCAGCTCACCGACTAGCGGGAGCTCCTACAATGAGCAGTTCTTC. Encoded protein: CASSPTSGSSYNEQFF. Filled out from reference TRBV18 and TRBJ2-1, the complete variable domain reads NAGVMQNPRHLVRRRGQEARLRCSPMKGHSHVYWYRQLPEEGLKFMVYLQKENIIDESGMPKERFSAEFPKEGPSILRIQQVVRGDSAAYFCASSPTSGSSYNEQFFGPGTRLTVL.

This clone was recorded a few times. The DNA of the CDR3 is TGTGCCAGCTCAGGCAACACTCGAGGGACAGGTTATAGCAATCAGCCCCAGCATTTT. This gives the protein CASSGNTRGTGYSNQPQHF. The genes are TRBV18 and TRBJ1-5; 8 bases match TRBD1. Germline CDR1 KGHSH, CDR2 LQKENI. The CDR3 has 19 residues. V lost 5 bases to trimming and J lost 0 bases; unmatched junction nucleotides: 15.

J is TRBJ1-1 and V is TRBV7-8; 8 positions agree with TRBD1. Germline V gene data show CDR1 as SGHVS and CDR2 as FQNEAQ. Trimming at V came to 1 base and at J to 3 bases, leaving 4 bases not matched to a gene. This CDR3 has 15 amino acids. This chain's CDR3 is CASSLGTGRYTEAFF. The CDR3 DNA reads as TGTGCCAGCAGCTTAGGGACAGGGCGGTACACTGAAGCTTTCTTT.

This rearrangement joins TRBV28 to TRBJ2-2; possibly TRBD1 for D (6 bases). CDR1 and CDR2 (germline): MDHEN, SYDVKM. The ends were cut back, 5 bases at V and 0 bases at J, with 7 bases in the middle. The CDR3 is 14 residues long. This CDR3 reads CASSHRANTGELFF. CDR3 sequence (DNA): TGTGCCAGCAGTCACAGGGCGAACACCGGGGAGCTGTTTTTT.

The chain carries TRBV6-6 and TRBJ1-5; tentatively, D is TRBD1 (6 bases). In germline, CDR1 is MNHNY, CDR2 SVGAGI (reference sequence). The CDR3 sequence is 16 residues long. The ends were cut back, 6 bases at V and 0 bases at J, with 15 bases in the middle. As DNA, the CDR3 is TGTGCCAGCAGCCACCCGGGACAAGATAGCAATCAGCCCCAGCATTTT. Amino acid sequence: CASSHPGQDSNQPQHF.

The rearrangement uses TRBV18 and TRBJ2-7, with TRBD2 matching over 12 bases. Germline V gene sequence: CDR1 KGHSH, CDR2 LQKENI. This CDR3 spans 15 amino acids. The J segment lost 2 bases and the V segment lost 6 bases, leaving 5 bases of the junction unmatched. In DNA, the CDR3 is TGTGCCAGCTCCCCGGGACTAGCGGGTACCTACGAGCAGTACTTC. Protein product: CASSPGLAGTYEQYF.

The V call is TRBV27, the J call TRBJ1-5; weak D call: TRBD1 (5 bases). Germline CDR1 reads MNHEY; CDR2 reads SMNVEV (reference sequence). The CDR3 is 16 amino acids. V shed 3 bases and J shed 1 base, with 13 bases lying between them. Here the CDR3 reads CASSLTSRVSNQPQHF. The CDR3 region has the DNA TGTGCCAGCAGTTTGACTTCCAGGGTAAGCAATCAGCCCCAGCATTTT.

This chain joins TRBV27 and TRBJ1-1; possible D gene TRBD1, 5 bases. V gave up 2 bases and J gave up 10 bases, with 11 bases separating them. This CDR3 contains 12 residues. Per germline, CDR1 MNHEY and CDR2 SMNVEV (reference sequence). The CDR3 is CASSLLQGAAFF. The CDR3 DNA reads TGTGCCAGCAGTTTACTCCAGGGCGCAGCTTTCTTT.

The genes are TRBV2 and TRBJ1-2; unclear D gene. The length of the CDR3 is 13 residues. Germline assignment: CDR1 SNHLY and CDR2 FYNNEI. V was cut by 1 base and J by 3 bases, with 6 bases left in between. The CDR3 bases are TGTGCCAGCAGTGAAGGGGCGTACTATGGCTACACCTTC. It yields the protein CASSEGAYYGYTF.

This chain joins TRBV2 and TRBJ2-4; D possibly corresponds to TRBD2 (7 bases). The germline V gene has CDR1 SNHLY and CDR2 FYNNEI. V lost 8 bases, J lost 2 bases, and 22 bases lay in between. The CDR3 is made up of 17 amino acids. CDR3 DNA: TGTGCCAGCCAAGTGGGGTGGGGGGGCGAGCCCAAAAACATTCAGTACTTC. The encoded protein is CASQVGWGGEPKNIQYF.

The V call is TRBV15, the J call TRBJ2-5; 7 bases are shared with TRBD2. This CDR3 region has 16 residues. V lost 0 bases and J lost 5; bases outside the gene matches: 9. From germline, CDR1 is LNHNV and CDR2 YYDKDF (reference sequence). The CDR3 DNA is TGTGCCACCAGCAGAGATTTGGGACTAAGGCGCGAGACCCAGTACTTC. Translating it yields CATSRDLGLRRETQYF.

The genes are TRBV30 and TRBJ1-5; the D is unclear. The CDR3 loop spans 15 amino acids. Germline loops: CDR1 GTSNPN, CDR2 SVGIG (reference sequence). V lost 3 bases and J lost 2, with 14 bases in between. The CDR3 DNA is TGTGCCTGGAGCGGAGGAGATGGGGGCAATCAGCCCCAGCATTTT. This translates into CAWSGGDGGNQPQHF.